A selection of T cell receptor beta chains follows, all from one sample in a study of blood T cell repertoires in COVID-19. Method: immunoSEQ multiplex PCR; TCRdb's copy keeps in-frame clones and lacks some. Of roughly 50,000 clones listed, roughly 90% were seen once; the top ten hold roughly 13%. Sequenced input: peripheral blood. The receptors were gathered from an elderly man with acute or convalescent COVID-19. Both conserved end residues are part of each CDR3. The D gene is left open where the match is weak. Rows give clone size only sometimes, using once, few, many, or a class for an expanded clone.

TGTGCCAGCAGCCAAGGGAGGAATTCACCCCTCCACTTT CASSQGRNSPLHF TRBJ1-6 NA NA TRBV3-1/TRBV3-2
TGTGCCAGCAGCCAACAGGGGGGCCCAGATACGCAGTATTTT CASSQQGGPDTQYF TRBJ2-3 NA NA TRBV3-1/TRBV3-2
TGTGCCAGCAGTAGGGGGGGCGCGATTACAAGAGGTAGCAATCAGCCCCAGCATTTT CASSRGGAITRGSNQPQHF TRBJ1-5 NA NA TRBV27
TGTGCCAGCACCCGGTTGGACAGCCCCGGGGACACCATATATTTT CASTRLDSPGDTIYF TRBJ1-3 NA NA TRBV5-4
TGTGCCTGGAGCTATCGGGGGACGGCTTATAGCAATCAGCCCCAGCATTTT CAWSYRGTAYSNQPQHF TRBJ1-5 NA once TRBV30
TGTGCCAGTAGGGGGACAGGCTACTACAATGAGCAGTTCTTC CASRGTGYYNEQFF TRBJ2-1 TRBD1 NA TRBV19
TGTGCCAGCAGTTTAACAGCGGGAGCCTACAATGAGCAGTTCTTC CASSLTAGAYNEQFF TRBJ2-1 TRBD2 NA TRBV27
TGTGCCAGCAGCCCAGCGGGGGTGAACACTGAAGCTTTCTTT CASSPAGVNTEAFF TRBJ1-1 NA NA TRBV7-9
TGTGCCAGCAGCTTCTCCGGGAAGAACACTGAAGCTTTCTTT CASSFSGKNTEAFF TRBJ1-1 NA NA TRBV7-2
TGTGCGAGCGGGCGGACAGATAATTCACCCCTCCACTTT CASGRTDNSPLHF TRBJ1-6 NA NA TRBV9
TGTGCCAGCAGCTTGGGACAGCTCTACAATGAGCAGTTCTTC CASSLGQLYNEQFF TRBJ2-1 TRBD1 NA TRBV7-6
TGTGCCAGCAGCTCTGACAGGGGGACCCACAATGAGCAGTTCTTC CASSSDRGTHNEQFF TRBJ2-1 TRBD1 NA TRBV7-3
TGCGCCAGCAGCTTGGGAGGTAGCACTGAAGCTTTCTTT CASSLGGSTEAFF TRBJ1-1 NA once TRBV5-1
TGTGCCTGGAACCGGTTTTCAGGGACCCAGTACTTC CAWNRFSGTQYF TRBJ2-5 NA NA TRBV30
TGTGCCAGCAGCCCTAAAACAGGGTATCGAAACACCATATATTTT CASSPKTGYRNTIYF TRBJ1-3 NA NA TRBV27
TGTGCCAGCAGTGAAACAGGACAGTATAATGAAAAACTGTTTTTT CASSETGQYNEKLFF TRBJ1-4 NA NA TRBV6-1
TGCGCCAGCAGCCAACGGGAAACTCGGGGATACTATGGCTACACCTTC CASSQRETRGYYGYTF TRBJ1-2 NA once TRBV4-1
TGCAGCGTTGGCGGACAGTCTAACTATGGCTACACCTTC CSVGGQSNYGYTF TRBJ1-2 NA NA TRBV29-1
TGTGCCGGGTCAGACGGAGCTAACTATGGCTACACCTTC CAGSDGANYGYTF TRBJ1-2 NA NA TRBV30
TGTGCCACCTCACAGGGGTGGACTGAAGCTTTCTTT CATSQGWTEAFF TRBJ1-1 TRBD1 NA TRBV24-1